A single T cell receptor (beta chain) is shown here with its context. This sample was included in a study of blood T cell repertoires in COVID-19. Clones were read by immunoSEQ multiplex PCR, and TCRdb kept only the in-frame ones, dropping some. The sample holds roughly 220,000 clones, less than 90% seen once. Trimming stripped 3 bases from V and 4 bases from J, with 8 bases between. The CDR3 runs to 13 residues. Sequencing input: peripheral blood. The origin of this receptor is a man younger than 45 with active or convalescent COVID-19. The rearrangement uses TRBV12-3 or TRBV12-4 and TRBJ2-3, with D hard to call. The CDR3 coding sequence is TGTGCCAGCAGTTTTGGCCAACCAGATACGCAGTATTTT. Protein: CASSFGQPDTQYF.